A single sample gave rise to the 6 T cell receptor beta chains below, sequenced in a study of CD8+ T cells in alopecia areata. It was cDNA, reverse transcribed from extracted RNA, that served as the sequencing template. Using immunoSEQ multiplex PCR, the repertoire was profiled, and TCRdb retains in-frame clones only, with some absent. The data show roughly 190,000 clones, with just under 65% seen just once and about 1.3% held by the top ten. Treatment meaning: oral pan-JAK inhibitor, 5-10 mg twice daily. The material was CD4+ T cells sorted from blood, obtained around week 50, from a patient treated with tofacitinib. These receptors were obtained from a human donor with alopecia areata.

This clone occurred a few times. V is TRBV13 and J is TRBJ1-1; D not resolved. This CDR3 is built from 16 residues. Trimming stripped 5 bases from V and 0 bases from J, with 16 bases between. Germline values: CDR1 PRHDT, CDR2 FYEKMQ (reference sequence). CDR3 coding DNA: TGTGCCAGCAGCCCGACCCCCTCGGGAATGAACACTGAAGCTTTCTTT. This encodes CASSPTPSGMNTEAFF.

This rearrangement joins TRBV5-6 to TRBJ1-6, with D perhaps TRBD1 (5 bases). The CDR3 is 15 residues long. Germline values: CDR1 SGHDT, CDR2 YYEEEE. Trimming removed 4 bases at V and 7 bases at J, with 15 bases between. The CDR3 DNA reads TGTGCCAGCAGCCCCGCAGGGCGGGGAAATTCACCCCTCCACTTT. Amino acid sequence: CASSPAGRGNSPLHF.

The chain has TRBV5-1 and TRBJ2-3, with D perhaps TRBD1 (6 bases). This CDR3 has 13 residues. Germline loops: CDR1 SGHRS, CDR2 YFSETQ. V was cut by 4 bases and J by 7 bases, with 13 bases left in between. CDR3 DNA sequence: TGCGCCAGCAGCCGGTCAGGGGAGAATACGCAGTATTTT. This sequence encodes CASSRSGENTQYF. The full variable domain, rest sourced from reference TRBV5-1 and TRBJ2-3, is KAGVTQTPRYLIKTRGQQVTLSCSPISGHRSVSWYQQTPGQGLQFLFEYFSETQRNKGNFPGRFSGRQFSNSRSEMNVSTLELGDSALYLCASSRSGENTQYFGPGTRLTVL.

The rearrangement links TRBV11-3 to TRBJ2-7; 7 bases align to TRBD2. The CDR3 has 13 amino acids. V lost 6 bases, J lost 2 bases, and 4 bases stayed unmatched. CDR1 and CDR2 (germline): SGHNT, YENEEA. The CDR3 region has the DNA TGTGCCAGCAGTCTAGCGGATCCCTACGAGCAGTACTTC. This sequence encodes CASSLADPYEQYF.

This clone was recorded a few times. The chain links TRBV2 to TRBJ1-2; 10 bases agree with TRBD1. V trimming: 4 bases; J trimming: 6 bases; junction bases outside the gene matches: 8. This CDR3 has 15 residues. Germline loops: CDR1 SNHLY, CDR2 FYNNEI. CDR3 nucleotides: TGTGCCAGCAGTGCCCGGGACAGGGGCTATGATGGCTACACCTTC. It codes for CASSARDRGYDGYTF.

This chain joins TRBV5-1 and TRBJ1-3, with 7 bases aligning to TRBD1. CDR3 length equals 15 residues. The trim removed 0 bases at V and 7 bases at J, leaving 7 bases unmatched. CDR1 and CDR2 from the germline V gene are SGHRS and YFSETQ. The chain's CDR3 is CASSLATGTTNTIYF. The CDR3, as DNA: TGCGCCAGCAGCTTGGCGACAGGGACGACGAACACCATATATTTT.